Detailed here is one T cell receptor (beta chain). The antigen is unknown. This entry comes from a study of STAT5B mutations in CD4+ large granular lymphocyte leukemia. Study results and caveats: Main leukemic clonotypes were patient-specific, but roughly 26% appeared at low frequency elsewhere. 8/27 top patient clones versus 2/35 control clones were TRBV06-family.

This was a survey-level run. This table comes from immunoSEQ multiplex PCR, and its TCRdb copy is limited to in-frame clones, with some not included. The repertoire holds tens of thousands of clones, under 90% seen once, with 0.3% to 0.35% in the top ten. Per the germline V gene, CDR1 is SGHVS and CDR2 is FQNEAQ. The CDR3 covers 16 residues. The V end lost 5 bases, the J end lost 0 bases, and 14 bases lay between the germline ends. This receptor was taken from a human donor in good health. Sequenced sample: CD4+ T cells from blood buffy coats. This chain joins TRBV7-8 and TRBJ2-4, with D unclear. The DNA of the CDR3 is TGTGCCAGCAGCGGAAGGGTCGGGTCAGCCAAAAACATTCAGTACTTC. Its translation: CASSGRVGSAKNIQYF.